This TCR beta chain comes out of a study of CD8 T cells in Susac syndrome. An amount of RNA that ranged from roughly 0.5 to 1 ug was reverse transcribed with random hexamers. TCRdb used MiXCR to reprocess the immunoSEQ multiplex PCR reads, holding one entry per CDR3 protein. The sample records a few hundred thousand distinct CDR3 sequences, about 95% being singletons. High-throughput TCR beta sequencing covered peripheral CD8+ and CD4+ T cells. Those who served as multiple sclerosis controls were treatment-naive patients with stable or active relapsing-remitting disease. This clonotype was counted a single time. With 4 bases removed from V and 10 bases from J, the gap between germline ends came to 14 bases. This CDR3 region has 12 residues. In germline, CDR1 is MNHEY, CDR2 SMNVEV (reference sequence).

Sequencing input: CD4+ T cells from PBMCs. The TCR was taken from a human donor with multiple sclerosis. The chain couples TRBV27 to TRBJ2-7; D is unclear. The CDR3 nucleotides read TGTGCCAGCAGTTCTGGGTACTACGGCCAGTACTTC. It specifies CASSSGYYGQYF.